Below, one TCR beta chain is given with its context. No antigen is known for it. This record comes from a study of PD-L1 blockade in urothelial cancer. Overall study findings and caveats: Better survival was forecast by a pretreatment blood TCR clonality below the median.

Spiked synthetic TCR analogs estimated absolute template abundance per PCR. The assay was immunoSEQ multiplex PCR, and TCRdb's table has in-frame clones only and misses some. The data show 80,000 to 130,000 clones, with about nine tenths seen just once and 0.85% to 1% held by the top ten. Material: PBMCs, obtained around atezolizumab (anti-PD-L1) treatment. This receptor was identified in a woman of 80 years or more with urothelial cancer.

As DNA, the CDR3 is TGTGCCAGCAGCCTCGACCGCGGGAGTGGGGGAGATACGCAGTATTTT. Its protein is CASSLDRGSGGDTQYF. This rearrangement joins TRBV4-2 to TRBJ2-3; TRBD2 agrees at 7 bases. V lost 4 bases and J lost 5; bases outside the gene matches: 12. CDR3 length equals 16 residues. Germline V lookup: CDR1 LGHNA, CDR2 YNFKEQ.